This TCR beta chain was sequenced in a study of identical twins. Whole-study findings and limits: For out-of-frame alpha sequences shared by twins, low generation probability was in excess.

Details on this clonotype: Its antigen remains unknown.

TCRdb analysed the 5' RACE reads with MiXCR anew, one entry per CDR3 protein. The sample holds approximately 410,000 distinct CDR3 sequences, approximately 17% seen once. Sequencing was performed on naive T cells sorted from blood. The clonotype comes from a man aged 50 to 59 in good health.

Written as DNA, the CDR3 is TGCGCCAGCAGCCAAGAGAGGTACGGAGCCTATGGCTACACCTTC. Translation: CASSQERYGAYGYTF. The gene calls are TRBV4-3 and TRBJ1-2; D gene ambiguous. Deletions cut 0 bases from V and 4 bases from J, with 12 bases between. CDR1 LGHNA and CDR2 YSLEER come from the germline V gene. The CDR3 is 15 amino acids.